A single T cell receptor (beta chain) is shown here with its context. This sample stems from a study of blood T cell repertoires in COVID-19. This table comes from immunoSEQ multiplex PCR, and its TCRdb copy is limited to in-frame clones, with some not included. The table has 200,000 to 250,000 clones, more than 80% seen once. Trimming at V came to 5 bases and at J to 6 bases, leaving 5 bases not matched to a gene. This CDR3 has 13 amino acids. In germline, CDR1 is SGHTA, CDR2 FQGTGA. Individuals drawn from 20 to 30 US areas were about 18 to 100 years old. Material: PBMCs or T cells enriched from blood (not recorded which). The chain couples TRBV7-3 to TRBJ1-2; 8 bases are shared with TRBD1. The sequence came from a man aged 45-65 years who had been exposed to COVID-19. The CDR3: CASSKDRVHGYTF. CDR3 DNA sequence: TGTGCCAGCAGCAAGGACAGGGTACATGGCTACACCTTC.